Shown below are 20 T cell receptor beta chains from a single sample sequenced in a study of blood T cell repertoires in COVID-19. Only in-frame clones appear in the TCRdb table, and some are missing; sequencing was by immunoSEQ multiplex PCR. The table lists some 150,000 clones, around 84% of them singletons. Sequencing was done on a sample of peripheral blood. These receptors originate from a woman in her seventies with COVID-19, enrolled during active disease.

The chain combines TRBV12-5 with TRBJ2-4; 10 bases are a match to TRBD1. The CDR3 contains 17 residues. V was clipped by 1 base and J by 4 bases; unmatched bases: 7. CDR1 and CDR2 from the germline V gene are LGHNT and FRNRAP. For the CDR3, the DNA is TGTGCTAGTGGTTTGGGAAGACAGGGGGCGCATAAAAACATTCAGTACTTC. This encodes CASGLGRQGAHKNIQYF.

The chain is built from TRBV3-1 (or the pseudogene TRBV3-2) and TRBJ1-2; TRBD1 matches at 7 bases. Germline CDR1 is LGHDT and CDR2 is YNNKEL (reference sequence). The CDR3 loop spans 13 amino acids. V was clipped by 6 bases and J by 4 bases; unmatched bases: 5. The DNA for the CDR3 is TGTGCCAGCAGACGGGACAGCGGCTATGGCTACACCTTC. The encoded protein is CASRRDSGYGYTF.

Concerning this clone: Other DNA sequences in the same sample also yield this CDR3. This sequence joins TRBV12-3 or TRBV12-4 and TRBJ2-7, with D possibly TRBD2 on 5 matching bases. Trimming removed 5 bases at V and 4 bases at J, with 9 bases between. This CDR3 has 12 amino acids. The CDR3 spells CASSLRGYEQYV. Here the CDR3 DNA reads TGTGCCAGCAGTCTACGGGGATACGAGCAGTACGTC.

The sample holds a few counts of this clone. This chain uses TRBV28 with TRBJ1-4; D is unclear. Germline V gene sequence: CDR1 MDHEN, CDR2 SYDVKM. This CDR3 spans 16 amino acids. Trimming took off 6 bases at V and 0 bases at J, with 14 bases between the two ends. The CDR3 DNA is TGTGCCAGCAGCCTTCCGAGGCGGTCAACTAATGAAAAACTGTTTTTT. Protein: CASSLPRRSTNEKLFF.

The chain carries TRBV19 and TRBJ2-3, with 7 bases aligning to TRBD1. V lost 3 bases and J lost 1; bases outside the gene matches: 7. The CDR3 contains 16 residues. CDR1 LNHDA and CDR2 SQIVND come from the germline V gene (reference sequence). CDR3: CASSMGDSLGTDTQYF. The CDR3, as DNA: TGTGCCAGTAGTATGGGGGACAGCCTAGGCACAGATACGCAGTATTTT.

CDR3 DNA: TGTGCCAGTACCCCGGGGGGGGGCGGGTATCAGCCCCAGCATTTT. It is translated as CASTPGGGGYQPQHF. The V gene is TRBV19, the J gene TRBJ1-5; TRBD1 might be the D (6 bases). Germline lookup yields CDR1 LNHDA and CDR2 SQIVND (reference sequence). V lost 7 bases, J lost 5 bases, and 18 bases lay in between. The CDR3 totals 15 residues.

The genes are TRBV13 and TRBJ1-4, with 10 bases lining up with TRBD1. The J segment lost 6 bases and the V segment lost 5 bases, leaving 6 bases of the junction unmatched. The CDR3 extends over 15 amino acids. Germline values: CDR1 PRHDT, CDR2 FYEKMQ (reference sequence). CDR3 bases: TGTGCCAGCAGCCCCACCGGGACAGGGGATGAAAAACTGTTTTTT. Its protein is CASSPTGTGDEKLFF.

The chain uses TRBV10-3 and TRBJ2-1, with unresolved D. The CDR3 sequence is 13 residues long. Germline-derived CDR1 and CDR2 are ENHRY and SYGVKD. V gave up 9 bases and J gave up 7 bases, with 16 bases separating them. The CDR3 protein is CAISPDYRNEQFF. The CDR3 coding sequence is TGTGCCATTTCCCCTGATTATAGAAATGAGCAGTTCTTC.

J is TRBJ1-1 and V is TRBV28; perhaps TRBD1 as D (6 bases). With 6 bases removed from V and 10 bases from J, the gap between germline ends came to 12 bases. The CDR3 is 11 amino acids. CDR1 and CDR2 (germline): MDHEN, SYDVKM. The CDR3 DNA sequence: TGTGCCAGCAGCCCTACCAGGGGAGCTTTCTTT. Protein product: CASSPTRGAFF.

This chain uses TRBV5-1 with TRBJ2-1, with 7 bases fitting TRBD1. The V segment lost 0 bases and the J segment 6 bases; nucleotides outside the gene matches: 6. Germline V CDR1 and CDR2: SGHRS, YFSETQ. The CDR3 is made up of 15 amino acids. The CDR3: CASSLEGQRANEQFF. The CDR3 DNA follows: TGCGCCAGCAGCTTGGAGGGACAGAGGGCCAATGAGCAGTTCTTC.

The count of this clone is one. The gene calls are TRBV15 and TRBJ2-5, with 14 bases fitting TRBD2. Germline V gene data show CDR1 as LNHNV and CDR2 as YYDKDF (reference sequence). With V trimmed by 2 bases and J by 4 bases, 3 bases remained unmatched. The CDR3 covers 16 residues. DNA of the CDR3: TGTGCCACCAGCAGAAGACTAGCGGGGGGGCCAGAGACCCAGTACTTC. It is translated as CATSRRLAGGPETQYF.

The V gene is TRBV7-9, the J gene TRBJ1-3, with a possible D match to TRBD1 (5 bases). Germline CDR1 SEHNR, CDR2 FQNEAQ (reference sequence). The CDR3 totals 14 residues. With 4 bases removed from V and 0 bases from J, the gap between germline ends came to 7 bases. The CDR3 sequence: CASSWGGSGNTIYF. CDR3 coding DNA: TGTGCCAGCAGCTGGGGGGGCTCTGGAAACACCATATATTTT.

The chain employs TRBV19 and TRBJ1-2; TRBD1 matches at 8 bases. The V gene end was trimmed by 7 bases and the J gene end by 7 bases; junction bases not matched to a gene: 11. The CDR3 loop spans 14 amino acids. Germline lookup yields CDR1 LNHDA and CDR2 SQIVND (reference sequence). In DNA form, the CDR3 reads TGTGCCAGTACCCTAGGACAGGGACTCTCTGGCTACACCTTC. It translates to CASTLGQGLSGYTF.

The V gene is TRBV27, the J gene TRBJ1-2; 9 positions agree with TRBD1. The CDR3 loop spans 17 amino acids. The V gene's germline CDR1 is MNHEY and CDR2 SMNVEV (reference sequence). Germline trimming cut 8 bases from V and 3 bases from J; bases unmatched to any gene: 16. Here the CDR3 reads CASGPGQGRPSHYGYTF. The DNA of the CDR3 is TGTGCCAGCGGGCCCGGACAGGGGCGGCCTAGTCACTATGGCTACACCTTC.

This chain's CDR3 is CASSLVMGGGNTGELFF. CDR3 DNA sequence: TGTGCCAGCAGCTTAGTTATGGGCGGGGGGAACACCGGGGAGCTGTTTTTT. The chain has TRBV7-2 and TRBJ2-2, with 7 nucleotides matching TRBD2. CDR1 is SGHTA, CDR2 FQGNSA, per germline. J lost 1 base, V lost 1 base, and 6 bases had no gene match. The CDR3 length is 17 residues.

A single count supports this clone. V is TRBV5-4 and J is TRBJ1-2; perhaps TRBD1 as D (5 bases). Trimming stripped 0 bases from V and 3 bases from J, with 12 bases between. In germline, CDR1 is SGHNT, CDR2 YYREEE (reference sequence). This CDR3 contains 15 residues. CDR3 sequence reads: CASSLASGRDYGYTF. DNA of the CDR3: TGTGCCAGCAGCTTGGCTAGTGGCAGGGACTATGGCTACACCTTC.

The chain couples TRBV29-1 to TRBJ2-1; TRBD2 matches at 12 bases. The CDR3 extends over 16 amino acids. J gave up 6 bases and V 5 bases, and 11 bases lay outside the gene matches. The germline V gene has CDR1 SQVTM and CDR2 ANQGSEA. Here the CDR3 reads CSVLGLAGPSVNEQFF. Written as DNA, the CDR3 is TGCAGCGTTTTAGGACTAGCGGGACCCTCTGTCAATGAGCAGTTCTTC.

J is TRBJ1-2 and V is TRBV27, with D possibly being TRBD1 (5 bases). Trimming took 0 bases from V and 6 from J, leaving 11 bases between them. The length of the CDR3 is 14 residues. The V gene's germline CDR1 is MNHEY and CDR2 SMNVEV (reference sequence). Here the CDR3 DNA reads TGTGCCAGCAGTTTATCGGGCAGGGTGGATGGCTACACCTTC. It translates to CASSLSGRVDGYTF.

The chain uses TRBV30 and TRBJ1-1; TRBD1 might be the D (5 bases). The ends were cut back, 4 bases at V and 9 bases at J, with 15 bases in the middle. Germline V CDR1 and CDR2: GTSNPN, SVGIG (reference sequence). This CDR3 spans 12 amino acids. CDR3 sequence reads: CAWITSGFQAFF. CDR3 in DNA: TGTGCCTGGATAACCTCAGGGTTCCAAGCTTTCTTT.

The J gene is TRBJ1-5, the V gene TRBV19; a possible D gene is TRBD1 (5 bases). The V gene lost 4 bases and the J gene lost 11 bases, with 18 bases spanning the gap. Germline loops: CDR1 LNHDA, CDR2 SQIVND (reference sequence). The CDR3 runs 14 residues. The chain's CDR3 is CASSRSAGIWAQHF. The CDR3 DNA reads as TGTGCCAGTAGTAGGTCGGCAGGGATTTGGGCCCAGCATTTT.